The sequence of this TCR beta chain was determined in a study of blood T cell repertoires in COVID-19. Study details: Some COVID-19 samples were acute and others convalescent; all came from the United States, Italy and Spain.

V shed 3 bases and J shed 0 bases, with 6 bases lying between them. Germline V lookup: CDR1 SNHLY, CDR2 FYNNEI. There are 14 residues in the CDR3. Enrollment of patients from Seattle took place during active infection, with longitudinal follow-up. As handled by the study authors: Quantification of nucleated cells was approximated via reference gene primer amplification. Data came from immunoSEQ multiplex PCR; TCRdb stores just in-frame clones and leaves some out. V and J calls and clone size follow that table, whereas D and trimming were derived from the DNA. Seen here are fewer than 300,000 clones, over 80% observed once, and the top ten hold 6% to 8%.

The specimen was peripheral blood. V usage is TRBV2 and J usage is TRBJ1-3; D unclear. This sequence originates from a woman between 45 and 65 years old with COVID-19, enrolled during active disease. The CDR3 spells CASSDIRSGNTIYF. CDR3 sequence (DNA): TGTGCCAGCAGTGATATCCGCTCTGGAAACACCATATATTTT.